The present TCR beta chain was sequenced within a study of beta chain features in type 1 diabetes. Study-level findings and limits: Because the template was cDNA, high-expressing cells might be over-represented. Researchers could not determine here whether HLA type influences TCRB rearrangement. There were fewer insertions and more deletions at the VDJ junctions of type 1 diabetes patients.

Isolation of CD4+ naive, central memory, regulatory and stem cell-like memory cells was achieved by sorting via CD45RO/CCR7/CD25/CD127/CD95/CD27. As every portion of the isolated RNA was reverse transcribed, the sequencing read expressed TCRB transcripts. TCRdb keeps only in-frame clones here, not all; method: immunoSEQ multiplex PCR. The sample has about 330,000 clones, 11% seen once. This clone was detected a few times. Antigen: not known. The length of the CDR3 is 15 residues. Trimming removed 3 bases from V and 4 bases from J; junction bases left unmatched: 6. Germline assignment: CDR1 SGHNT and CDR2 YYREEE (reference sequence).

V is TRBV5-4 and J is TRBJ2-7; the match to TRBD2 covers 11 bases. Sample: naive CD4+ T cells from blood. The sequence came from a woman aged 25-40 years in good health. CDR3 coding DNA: TGTGCCAGCAGCTCCAAACTAGCGGGAGAGTACGAGCAGTACTTC. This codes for CASSSKLAGEYEQYF.